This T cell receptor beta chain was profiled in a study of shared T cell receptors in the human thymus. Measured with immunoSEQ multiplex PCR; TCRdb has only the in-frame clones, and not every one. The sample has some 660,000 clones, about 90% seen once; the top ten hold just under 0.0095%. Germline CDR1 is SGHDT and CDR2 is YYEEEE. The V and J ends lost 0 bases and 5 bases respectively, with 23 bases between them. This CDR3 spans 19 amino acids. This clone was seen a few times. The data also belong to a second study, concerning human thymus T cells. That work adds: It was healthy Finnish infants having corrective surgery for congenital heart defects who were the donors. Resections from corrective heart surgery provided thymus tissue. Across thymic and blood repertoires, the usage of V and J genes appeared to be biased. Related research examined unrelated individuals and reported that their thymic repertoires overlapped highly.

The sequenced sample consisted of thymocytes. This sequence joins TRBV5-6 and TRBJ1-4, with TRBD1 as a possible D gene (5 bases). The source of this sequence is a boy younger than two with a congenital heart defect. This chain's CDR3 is CASSLGKPYRAGRNEKLFF. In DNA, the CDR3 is TGTGCCAGCAGCTTGGGGAAACCCTATCGGGCAGGGAGGAATGAAAAACTGTTTTTT.